This paragraph reports one TCR beta chain. A second roughly 6 to 11 cycle PCR used barcoded and J-beta primers. A tag from a template-switch adaptor with 12 random nucleotides marked each cDNA molecule. TCRdb passed the 5' RACE reads through MiXCR, listing each CDR3 protein once. Among around 800,000 distinct CDR3 sequences listed, around 42% were seen once. Each donor gave approximately 9.7 milliliters of peripheral blood. The data originate from a study of blood T cells in healthy people across ages. The CDR3 loop spans 13 amino acids. Germline values: CDR1 MNHEY, CDR2 SVGAGI. V was clipped by 6 bases and J by 2 bases, with 11 bases between them.

The chain links TRBV6-5 to TRBJ2-7; the D gene could be TRBD1 or TRBD2 (6 bases each). This clonotype originated in a man in his sixties in good health. The sample was blood. CDR3 amino acids: CASRPRGAYEQYF. The CDR3 nucleotides read TGTGCCAGCAGGCCTAGGGGGGCCTACGAGCAGTACTTC.